This T cell receptor (beta chain) comes out of a study of OX40 agonist ivuxolimab in advanced cancers. Method: immunoSEQ multiplex PCR; TCRdb's copy keeps in-frame clones and lacks some. The sample lists around 26,000 clones; roughly 88% were seen once. Germline CDR1 and CDR2: MNHNY and SVGAGI (reference sequence). With 5 bases clipped from V and 4 bases from J, the junction kept 9 bases outside the gene matches. The CDR3 spans 15 residues. The chain joins TRBV6-6 to TRBJ2-5; 8 nucleotides match TRBD2. The receptor was derived from an adult with an advanced solid tumor such as melanoma, head and neck, liver or kidney cancer. The sample here was CD4+ or CD8+ T cells sorted from blood, taken in a trial of the OX40 agonist ivuxolimab. Written as DNA, the CDR3 is TGTGCCAGCAGTACCCGTGGCGGGGGGAGAGAGACCCAGTACTTC. It encodes CASSTRGGGRETQYF.